The sample holds a few counts of the clone carrying this T cell receptor (beta chain). Via MiXCR, TCRdb re-called the 5' RACE reads, giving one row per CDR3 protein. The table records 500,000 to 650,000 distinct CDR3 sequences, approximately 20% of them present only once. Looked up from germline, CDR1 is MNHNS and CDR2 is SASEGT. V shed 5 bases, J shed 6 bases, and the junction held 12 bases outside the gene matches. The CDR3 runs 16 residues. The data belong to a study of identical twins. The sample was also reused in another study, on yellow fever vaccine responses in identical twins.

This TCR derives from a woman under 30 in good health. Material for sequencing was CD4+ T cells sorted from blood. The rearrangement uses TRBV6-1 and TRBJ2-1; TRBD2 agrees at 8 bases. The CDR3 protein is CASSTFAGGTFNEQFF. For the CDR3, the DNA is TGTGCCAGCAGTACCTTCGCGGGGGGAACCTTCAATGAGCAGTTCTTC.